The entry below describes one T cell receptor beta chain. Its antigen is undetermined. The PCR was carried out with 60 Vbeta primers and 13 Jbeta primers. Data came from immunoSEQ multiplex PCR; TCRdb stores just in-frame clones and leaves some out. The sample lists about 160,000 clones; about 60% were seen once. The sample originates from a study of cytomegalovirus exposure and HLA in healthy donors. Findings and limits, study-wide: It was assumed in the presence/absence analyses that sequencing depth was roughly uniform across donors. When a later analysis was performed, an Asian-associated ancestry cluster reportedly had fewer N-insertions than the 666-donor mean. Earlier findings revealed that most TCR beta V segments proved productive either about 90% or about 30% of the time.

This receptor was taken from an older woman in good health and CMV-seropositive. The sequenced sample was PBMCs.

As DNA, the CDR3 is TGTGCCAGCAGCTTAATCAGATTCGATGGCTACACCTTC. Translating it yields CASSLIRFDGYTF. The V call is TRBV7-9, the J call TRBJ1-2; the D is unclear. CDR3 length equals 13 residues. The V gene lost 2 bases and the J gene lost 6 bases, with 10 bases spanning the gap. Germline-derived CDR1 and CDR2 are SEHNR and FQNEAQ (reference sequence).